Presented here are 23 T cell receptor beta chains from one specimen sequenced in a study of cytomegalovirus exposure and HLA in healthy donors. Primers: 60 Vbeta forward and 13 Jbeta reverse. The method was immunoSEQ multiplex PCR; TCRdb's version includes in-frame clones alone and lacks a portion of them. The sample consists of 35,000 to 40,000 clones, 90% of them appearing once. The specimen was PBMCs. The receptors stem from a woman under 30 in good health and CMV-seronegative.

This clone was detected once. V is TRBV7-3 and J is TRBJ2-7; 7 nucleotides align to TRBD2. With V trimmed by 1 base and J by 1 base, 4 bases remained unmatched. The CDR3 sequence is 15 residues long. Per the germline V gene, CDR1 is SGHTA and CDR2 is FQGTGA. The CDR3 DNA reads TGTGCCAGCAGCTTAAATTGGGGGGGGTCCTACGAGCAGTACTTC. Amino acids: CASSLNWGGSYEQYF.

This chain connects TRBV6-6 to TRBJ2-7, with 7 bases matching TRBD1. Losses at the gene ends were 2 bases for V and 0 bases for J; bases not matched to a gene: 7. Germline CDR1 is MNHNY and CDR2 is SVGAGI (reference sequence). The CDR3 has 16 amino acids. The CDR3, as DNA: TGTGCCAGCAGTTACGGAAAAGGGGGCGCCTCCTACGAGCAGTACTTC. Translation: CASSYGKGGASYEQYF.

The rearrangement joins TRBV6-4 to TRBJ1-3, with 7 bases aligning to TRBD1. Germline V gene data show CDR1 as MRHNA and CDR2 as SNTAGT. This CDR3 has 15 residues. V was clipped by 6 bases and J by 8 bases; unmatched bases: 13. CDR3 nucleotide sequence: TGTGCCAGCAGCGCCCCCGACAGGGTAAGAGACACCATATATTTT. Translated: CASSAPDRVRDTIYF.

The chain uses TRBV4-1 and TRBJ2-3; possibly TRBD2 for D (5 bases). The V gene lost 0 bases and the J gene lost 0 bases, with 13 bases spanning the gap. This CDR3 spans 17 amino acids. From germline, CDR1 is MGHRA and CDR2 YSYEKL. For the CDR3, the DNA is TGCGCCAGCAGCCAAGAGGGAGCTGTGACTAGCACAGATACGCAGTATTTT. This codes for CASSQEGAVTSTDTQYF.

The gene calls are TRBV19 and TRBJ2-2; unclear D gene. The CDR3 spans 16 residues. The germline V gene encodes CDR1 LNHDA and CDR2 SQIVND (reference sequence). Trimming removed 0 bases from V and 0 bases from J, with 8 bases in between. CDR3 in DNA: TGTGCCAGTAGTATAGAACCCACAGCGAACACCGGGGAGCTGTTTTTT. It encodes CASSIEPTANTGELFF.

The rearrangement uses TRBV29-1 and TRBJ2-2, with D tentatively TRBD1 (6 bases). This CDR3 spans 14 amino acids. From germline, CDR1 is SQVTM and CDR2 ANQGSEA. The V end lost 7 bases, the J end lost 6 bases, and 18 bases lay between the germline ends. The CDR3 coding sequence is TGCAGCGCGAGGGGGTCCCCGGAGGCCGGGGAGCTGTTTTTT. Translated: CSARGSPEAGELFF.

The chain employs TRBV28 and TRBJ1-2; D remains ambiguous. The CDR3 runs 12 residues. V was clipped by 5 bases and J by 0 bases, with 4 bases between them. Germline loops: CDR1 MDHEN, CDR2 SYDVKM. CDR3 in DNA: TGTGCCAGCAGTGCAGCTAACTATGGCTACACCTTC. Translating it yields CASSAANYGYTF.

The rearrangement joins TRBV6-1 to TRBJ1-3; the D gene is possibly TRBD1 (6 bases). The germline V gene has CDR1 MNHNS and CDR2 SASEGT. Trimming stripped 2 bases from V and 4 bases from J, with 12 bases between. The CDR3 loop spans 15 amino acids. This chain's CDR3 is CASSESDGQGNTIYF. In DNA form, the CDR3 reads TGTGCCAGCAGTGAATCGGACGGACAGGGAAACACCATATATTTT.

V and J are TRBV11-2 and TRBJ2-4, with D maybe TRBD2 (6 bases). Germline V gene sequence: CDR1 SGHAT, CDR2 FQNNGV. V was cut by 5 bases and J by 0 bases, with 14 bases left in between. This CDR3 region has 16 residues. In DNA form, the CDR3 reads TGTGCCAGCAGCCCTCAGCGGGTTCTAGCCAAAAACATTCAGTACTTC. This encodes CASSPQRVLAKNIQYF. Full variable domain (remainder filled in from reference TRBV11-2 and TRBJ2-4): EAGVAQSPRYKIIEKRQSVAFWCNPISGHATLYWYQQILGQGPKLLIQFQNNGVVDDSQLPKDRFSAERLKGVDSTLKIQPAKLEDSAVYLCASSPQRVLAKNIQYFGAGTRLSVL.

The J gene is TRBJ2-7, the V gene TRBV19, with D perhaps matching TRBD2 (6 bases). The CDR3 contains 13 residues. The germline CDR1 and CDR2 sequences are LNHDA and SQIVND (reference sequence). V dropped 3 bases and J dropped 6 bases, with 12 bases sitting between them. This chain's CDR3 is CASSMGGVGEQYF. The CDR3 DNA follows: TGTGCCAGTAGTATGGGGGGAGTAGGCGAGCAGTACTTC.

This chain connects TRBV6-4 to TRBJ2-3, with D possibly TRBD2 on 5 matching bases. Germline-derived CDR1 and CDR2 are MRHNA and SNTAGT. The CDR3 is 14 amino acids. Trimming removed 2 bases at V and 0 bases at J, with 6 bases between. CDR3 residues: CASSDRGSTDTQYF. DNA for the CDR3: TGTGCCAGCAGTGACCGCGGGAGCACAGATACGCAGTATTTT.

V gene TRBV2 combines with J gene TRBJ1-2; TRBD1 is a possible D gene (5 bases). V was pared by 10 bases and J by 4 bases, with 13 bases between. This CDR3 is 12 amino acids long. CDR1 SNHLY and CDR2 FYNNEI come from the germline V gene. CDR3 sequence reads: CAISWTTYGYTF. CDR3 DNA sequence: TGTGCCATATCGTGGACAACCTATGGCTACACCTTC.

CDR3 nucleotide sequence: TGTGCCAGCAGCATAGCGGAGCAACCAGAGCAGTTCTTC. It codes for CASSIAEQPEQFF. V gene TRBV21-1 combines with J gene TRBJ2-1; the D call of TRBD2 is as the table states it, not checked on the DNA. TRBV21-1 is flagged as a pseudogene. This CDR3 spans 13 amino acids.

The rearrangement links TRBV10-2 to TRBJ2-2; TRBD1 aligns across 8 bases. CDR3 size: 15 residues. The trim removed 5 bases at V and 4 bases at J, leaving 6 bases unmatched. The germline V gene has CDR1 WSHSY and CDR2 SAAADI. The CDR3 DNA reads as TGCGCCAGCAGTCTTAGACAGGGGAGCACCGGGGAGCTGTTTTTT. Translated: CASSLRQGSTGELFF.

A word on this clone: Relative to the germline gene, one junction end is altered; a read error may explain this. The rearrangement uses TRBV7-9 and TRBJ2-2; D gene unclear. Germline values: CDR1 SEHNR, CDR2 FQNEAQ (reference sequence). The CDR3 has 15 residues. The CDR3: CSSSLGQTNTGELFF. The CDR3 DNA is TGTTCCAGCAGCTTAGGGCAGACGAACACCGGGGAGCTGTTTTTT.

This clone was seen a few times. V usage is TRBV13 and J usage is TRBJ2-7; possibly TRBD1 for D (5 bases). The length of the CDR3 is 18 residues. Germline V gives CDR1 PRHDT, CDR2 FYEKMQ (reference sequence). V lost 4 bases, J lost 4 bases, and 26 bases lay in between. The CDR3 spells CASSSWSRVNDIGYEQYF. Here the CDR3 DNA reads TGTGCCAGCAGCTCCTGGAGCAGGGTAAATGATATTGGGTACGAGCAGTACTTC.

This rearrangement joins TRBV4-1 to TRBJ2-7, with 13 bases fitting TRBD2. CDR1 and CDR2 from the germline V gene are MGHRA and YSYEKL. The length of the CDR3 is 16 residues. V lost 4 bases, J lost 6 bases, and 9 bases stayed unmatched. CDR3 in DNA: TGCGCCAGCAGCCCCCCGACTAGCGGGAGGATGAGCGAGCAGTACTTC. The encoded protein is CASSPPTSGRMSEQYF.

The chain couples TRBV5-6 to TRBJ2-7; TRBD1 matches 9 bases. V was pared by 3 bases and J by 6 bases, with 7 bases of the junction left unmatched. The CDR3 contains 14 residues. Germline loops: CDR1 SGHDT, CDR2 YYEEEE. CDR3 sequence reads: CASSWDRASPEQYF. CDR3 coding DNA: TGTGCCAGCAGCTGGGACAGGGCGAGTCCCGAGCAGTACTTC. Combining the CDR3 with reference TRBV5-6 and TRBJ2-7 gives the whole variable domain DAGVTQSPTHLIKTRGQQVTLRCSPKSGHDTVSWYQQALGQGPQFIFQYYEEEERQRGNFPDRFSGHQFPNYSSELNVNALLLGDSALYLCASSWDRASPEQYFGPGTRLTVT.

The chain links TRBV28 to TRBJ2-4, with 9 positions matching TRBD1. CDR3 length equals 14 residues. CDR1 is MDHEN and CDR2 is SYDVKM in the germline V gene. The trim removed 8 bases at V and 8 bases at J, leaving 10 bases unmatched. CDR3 sequence reads: CASGSRDRADIQYF. CDR3 sequence (DNA): TGTGCCAGCGGAAGCCGGGACAGGGCGGACATTCAGTACTTC.

The chain joins TRBV19 to TRBJ1-5; 8 bases line up with TRBD1. V was pared by 4 bases and J by 5 bases, with 7 bases of the junction left unmatched. Germline assignment: CDR1 LNHDA and CDR2 SQIVND (reference sequence). The CDR3 runs 15 residues. This CDR3 reads CASSRQGWGDQPQHF. CDR3 bases: TGTGCCAGTAGTAGACAGGGGTGGGGTGATCAGCCCCAGCATTTT.

The gene calls are TRBV27 and TRBJ1-4, with 10 bases matching TRBD1. V was pared by 5 bases and J by 10 bases, with 13 bases of the junction left unmatched. This CDR3 is 16 amino acids long. The germline gives CDR1 MNHEY, CDR2 SMNVEV (reference sequence). CDR3 nucleotides: TGTGCCAGCAGTCGAAACCAGGACAGGGGGAGTGGAAAACTGTTTTTT. It codes for CASSRNQDRGSGKLFF.

J is TRBJ2-1 and V is TRBV4-1; 10 bases map to TRBD2. The ends lost 1 base at V and 6 bases at J; junction bases unmatched: 6. The CDR3 consists of 16 residues. Germline V CDR1 and CDR2: MGHRA, YSYEKL. This chain's CDR3 is CASSQGPASGSNEQFF. CDR3 nucleotide sequence: TGCGCCAGCAGCCAAGGGCCGGCTAGCGGGAGCAATGAGCAGTTCTTC.

This clone was detected only once. This sequence joins TRBV15 and TRBJ1-2; 9 nucleotides agree with TRBD1. The germline V gene has CDR1 LNHNV and CDR2 YYDKDF (reference sequence). The CDR3 spans 15 residues. V lost 5 bases to trimming and J lost 8 bases; unmatched junction nucleotides: 12. This chain's CDR3 is CATSSRDREHRGYTF. CDR3 bases: TGTGCCACCAGCTCCCGGGACAGGGAACATCGAGGCTACACCTTC.